This T cell receptor (beta chain) was sequenced in a study of shared clonotypes between healthy human individuals. Germline assignment: CDR1 MDHEN and CDR2 SYDVKM. Trimming took off 5 bases at V and 10 bases at J, with 15 bases between the two ends. The CDR3 covers 13 residues. Repertoires were generated with immunoSEQ multiplex PCR, while TCRdb's copy carries only in-frame clones and drops some. The sample records approximately 2,300,000 clones, just under 95% being singletons. The rearrangement joins TRBV28 to TRBJ2-1, with unresolved D. The specimen sequenced was naive CD4+ T cells from PBMCs. Subset in this sample: CD45RA+ positively selected. The origin of this receptor is a man between 18 and 35 years old in good health. Some clones in this sample may be carry-over from other donors' samples. Here the CDR3 reads CASSPPAPWEQFF. In DNA, the CDR3 is TGTGCCAGCAGTCCCCCAGCCCCCTGGGAGCAGTTCTTC.